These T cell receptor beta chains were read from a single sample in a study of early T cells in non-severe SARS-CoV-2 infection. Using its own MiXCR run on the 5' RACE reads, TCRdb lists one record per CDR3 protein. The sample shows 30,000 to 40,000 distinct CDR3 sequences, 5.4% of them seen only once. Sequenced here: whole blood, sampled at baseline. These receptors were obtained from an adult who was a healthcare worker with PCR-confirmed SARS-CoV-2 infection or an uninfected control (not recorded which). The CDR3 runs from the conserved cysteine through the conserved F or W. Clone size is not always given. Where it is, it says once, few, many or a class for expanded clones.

CDR3 protein: CSATPHPIGRQFF
clone size: many
J gene: TRBJ2-1
V gene: TRBV20-1

CDR3 protein: CASSLGGGGETQYF
clone size: few
J gene: TRBJ2-5
V gene: TRBV5-1

CDR3 protein: CASNGHSSGNTIYF
clone size: many
J gene: TRBJ1-3
V gene: TRBV11-2

CDR3 protein: CASSPGQGRDGYTF
clone size: .
J gene: TRBJ1-2
V gene: TRBV5-1

CDR3 protein: CSARRPADSNQPQHF
clone size: few
J gene: TRBJ1-5
V gene: TRBV20-1

CDR3 protein: CASSTREWGQGGTEAFF
clone size: few
J gene: TRBJ1-1
V gene: TRBV6-1

CDR3 protein: CASSQGHRGFTDTQYF
clone size: many
J gene: TRBJ2-3
V gene: TRBV4-3

CDR3 protein: CASSQGQPLNTEAFF
clone size: many
J gene: TRBJ1-1
V gene: TRBV4-2

CDR3 protein: CASSPRSWRGDTDTQYF
clone size: many
J gene: TRBJ2-3
V gene: TRBV11-3

CDR3 protein: CASSPRGTGGDQPQHF
clone size: many
J gene: TRBJ1-5
V gene: TRBV27

CDR3 protein: CASSQEGGRVAFF
clone size: many
J gene: TRBJ1-1
V gene: TRBV4-3

CDR3 protein: CASSSEPMNTEAFF
clone size: many
J gene: TRBJ1-1
V gene: TRBV5-4

CDR3 protein: CASSQAGTSGPRSYNEQFF
clone size: many
J gene: TRBJ2-1
V gene: TRBV4-3

CDR3 protein: CASSPWDRGWTDTQYF
clone size: many
J gene: TRBJ2-3
V gene: TRBV27

CDR3 protein: CASSLRRLAVSTDTQYF
clone size: many
J gene: TRBJ2-3
V gene: TRBV7-8

CDR3 protein: CASSKRATGNTEAFF
clone size: few
J gene: TRBJ1-1
V gene: TRBV6-5

CDR3 protein: CASSYSKETQYF
clone size: many
J gene: TRBJ2-5
V gene: TRBV6-2/TRBV6-3

CDR3 protein: CSARDPAGHYEQYF
clone size: .
J gene: TRBJ2-7
V gene: TRBV20-1

CDR3 protein: CASSLGRTGGNYGYTF
clone size: .
J gene: TRBJ1-2
V gene: TRBV13

CDR3 protein: CASSHTLVAGGNTDTQYF
clone size: many
J gene: TRBJ2-3
V gene: TRBV12-3/TRBV12-4

CDR3 protein: CASSEESGNTIYF
clone size: many
J gene: TRBJ1-3
V gene: TRBV6-1

CDR3 protein: CASSNPGPRSEAFF
clone size: many
J gene: TRBJ1-1
V gene: TRBV7-8

CDR3 protein: CASSERPSTGELFF
clone size: .
J gene: TRBJ2-2
V gene: TRBV10-2

CDR3 protein: CASSLVATTGELFF
clone size: .
J gene: TRBJ2-2
V gene: TRBV11-3

CDR3 protein: CSASANNQPQHF
clone size: many
J gene: TRBJ1-5
V gene: TRBV20-1

CDR3 protein: CASRLVVGQGCTEAFF
clone size: .
J gene: TRBJ1-1
V gene: TRBV12-2

CDR3 protein: CASSYSTASGRVEQYF
clone size: many
J gene: TRBJ2-7
V gene: TRBV6-5

CDR3 protein: CASSSLRRVYNEQFF
clone size: few
J gene: TRBJ2-1
V gene: TRBV11-2

CDR3 protein: CASSTRGRPTGELFF
clone size: many
J gene: TRBJ2-2
V gene: TRBV9

CDR3 protein: CASRSSLGYNEQFF
clone size: many
J gene: TRBJ2-1
V gene: TRBV5-1

CDR3 protein: CASSFSRGAGVIDEQFF
clone size: .
J gene: TRBJ2-1
V gene: TRBV12-3/TRBV12-4

CDR3 protein: CASSQVSSSYGYTF
clone size: many
J gene: TRBJ1-2
V gene: TRBV14

CDR3 protein: CASSQDKGLAGGNEQFF
clone size: many
J gene: TRBJ2-1
V gene: TRBV4-2

CDR3 protein: CASSQVVKRNEKLFF
clone size: many
J gene: TRBJ1-4
V gene: TRBV4-3

CDR3 protein: CASSQPVNGYTF
clone size: few
J gene: TRBJ1-2
V gene: TRBV23-1

CDR3 protein: CASTPGGGLADDLIQNEQFF
clone size: many
J gene: TRBJ2-1
V gene: TRBV11-2

CDR3 protein: CASSDKTSGVPWEQFF
clone size: many
J gene: TRBJ2-1
V gene: TRBV6-2/TRBV6-3

CDR3 protein: CASSLAGYGTDTQYF
clone size: .
J gene: TRBJ2-3
V gene: TRBV4-1

CDR3 protein: CSARWDETNEQFF
clone size: many
J gene: TRBJ2-1
V gene: TRBV20-1

CDR3 protein: CAISESVRGETQYF
clone size: few
J gene: TRBJ2-5
V gene: TRBV10-3

CDR3 protein: CASSADRGSYYNEQFF
clone size: few
J gene: TRBJ2-1
V gene: TRBV5-1

CDR3 protein: CASSLGRVGARGYTEAFF
clone size: few
J gene: TRBJ1-1
V gene: TRBV28

CDR3 protein: CASSSGQARYNEQFF
clone size: many
J gene: TRBJ2-1
V gene: TRBV11-3

CDR3 protein: CASSEGTGWNEQFF
clone size: .
J gene: TRBJ2-1
V gene: TRBV6-1

CDR3 protein: CASSYSSVKNSGNTIYF
clone size: many
J gene: TRBJ1-3
V gene: TRBV6-5

CDR3 protein: CATSRPHEGGSIDTQYF
clone size: many
J gene: TRBJ2-3
V gene: TRBV15